This entry describes one TCR beta chain. J lost 6 bases, V lost 3 bases, and 7 bases had no gene match. CDR3 length: 16 amino acids. CDR1 and CDR2 (germline): MNHEY, SVGAGI. These data are taken from a study of blood T cell repertoires in COVID-19. Sequenced by immunoSEQ multiplex PCR; TCRdb stores in-frame clones only, minus some. The table has around 85,000 clones, around nine tenths seen once. This clonotype originated in a man aged 60-69 years with acute or convalescent COVID-19. The sample comprised peripheral blood. The chain has TRBV6-5 and TRBJ1-4; 10 bases match TRBD1. The CDR3, as DNA: TGTGCCAGCAGTTATTTGGCCGACAGGGGGCATGAAAAACTGTTTTTT. It yields the protein CASSYLADRGHEKLFF.